The 27 T cell receptor beta chains below come from one sample, sequenced in a study of neurological immune-mediated disorders. This sample's time point: technical triplicate 1. Using its own MiXCR run on the 5' RACE reads, TCRdb lists one record per CDR3 protein. Of 20,000 to 25,000 distinct CDR3 sequences listed, about 13% are singletons. Sequenced: CD4+ T cells from blood. The receptors stem from a female donor with HTLV-1-associated myelopathy (HAM/TSP).

CDR3 loop: CASTSLGGTGNTIYF. The CDR3, as DNA: TGTGCCAGTACCTCACTTGGGGGGACTGGAAACACCATATATTTT. The V and J genes are TRBV19 and TRBJ1-3; D may be TRBD1 (5 bases). There are 15 residues in the CDR3. Germline CDR1 reads LNHDA; CDR2 reads SQIVND (reference sequence). The V end lost 7 bases, the J end lost 2 bases, and 15 bases lay between the germline ends.

This clonotype occurred many times. The gene calls are TRBV11-3 and TRBJ2-5; 7 positions match TRBD2. After removal of 3 bases from V and 4 bases from J, the junction contained 11 bases not matched to a gene. The CDR3 runs to 16 residues. CDR1 and CDR2 (germline): SGHNT, YENEEA. The CDR3 protein is CASSFQGGRVGETQYF. CDR3 sequence (DNA): TGTGCCAGCAGCTTCCAGGGAGGGCGAGTTGGAGAGACCCAGTACTTC. Full variable domain (missing parts from reference TRBV11-3 and TRBJ2-5): EAGVVQSPRYKIIEKKQPVAFWCNPISGHNTLYWYLQNLGQGPELLIRYENEEAVDDSQLPKDRFSAERLKGVDSTLKIQPAELGDSAVYLCASSFQGGRVGETQYFGPGTRLLVL.

Ten or more counts support this clonotype. V gene TRBV5-6 combines with J gene TRBJ2-7; no reliable D call. This CDR3 comprises 13 residues. V lost 1 base and J 3 bases, leaving 8 bases between the germline ends. The germline V gene has CDR1 SGHDT and CDR2 YYEEEE. CDR3 sequence (DNA): TGTGCCAGCAGCTTGAATCAACGCTACGAGCAGTACTTC. Its translation: CASSLNQRYEQYF.

The sample holds many counts of this clonotype. This chain joins TRBV5-1 and TRBJ2-7; 7 bases fit TRBD2. V shed 0 bases and J 6 bases; nucleotides not matched to a gene: 6. The CDR3 runs 14 residues. CDR1 is SGHRS and CDR2 is YFSETQ in the germline V gene. The CDR3 protein is CASSLALAGVEQYF. CDR3 nucleotide sequence: TGCGCCAGCAGCTTGGCATTAGCGGGTGTCGAGCAGTACTTC.

There are many counts of this clonotype. The V and J genes are TRBV20-1 and TRBJ2-1, with 13 bases that match TRBD2. This CDR3 comprises 15 residues. CDR1 and CDR2 (germline): DFQATT, SNEGSKA (reference sequence). Trimming removed 5 bases from V and 3 bases from J; junction bases left unmatched: 4. The CDR3 loop is CSAAGTSGNYNEQFF. Written as DNA, the CDR3 is TGCAGTGCTGCCGGGACTAGCGGGAACTACAATGAGCAGTTCTTC.

This clonotype was picked up many times. The J gene is TRBJ1-3, the V gene TRBV28; D is undetermined. Trimming took 6 bases from V and 0 from J, leaving 9 bases between them. CDR1 is MDHEN and CDR2 is SYDVKM in the germline V gene. This CDR3 spans 14 amino acids. CDR3 sequence reads: CASRSGDSGNTIYF. CDR3 bases: TGTGCCAGCAGGAGCGGGGACTCTGGAAACACCATATATTTT.

This clonotype is medium-sized (0.01 to 0.1%) by share. V and J are TRBV10-3 and TRBJ1-2, with 7 bases matching TRBD1. The length of the CDR3 is 14 residues. Per the germline V gene, CDR1 is ENHRY and CDR2 is SYGVKD. V shed 6 bases, J shed 4 bases, and the junction held 8 bases outside the gene matches. As DNA, the CDR3 is TGTGCCATCAGCGACGACAGGGAGGCCTATGGCTACACCTTC. Its translation: CAISDDREAYGYTF.

This clonotype was detected many times. The chain uses TRBV7-2 and TRBJ2-1, with 12 bases identical to TRBD2. There are 17 residues in the CDR3. The V and J ends lost 4 bases and 8 bases, in that order; junction bases with no gene match: 12. Germline values: CDR1 SGHTA, CDR2 FQGNSA. Here the CDR3 DNA reads TGTGCCAGCAGCTCATCTAGCGGGGGGGCCCTAGGCGATGAGCAGTTCTTC. Its translation: CASSSSSGGALGDEQFF.

This clonotype was recorded at least ten times. This may arise from a read error, as a much more abundant clone is one base away. The CDR3 region has the DNA TGTGCCAGCAGCTTGACCGTCTCCTACGAGCAGTACTTC. Encoded protein: CASSLTVSYEQYF. The chain couples TRBV5-6 to TRBJ2-7, with D uncertain. Trimming left V 1 base short and J 0 bases short, with 5 bases between. This CDR3 contains 13 residues. CDR1 is SGHDT and CDR2 is YYEEEE in the germline V gene.

This clonotype was found many times. The V and J genes are TRBV18 and TRBJ2-1, with TRBD2 matching 13 bases. The length of the CDR3 is 16 residues. V trimming: 3 bases; J trimming: 6 bases; junction bases outside the gene matches: 5. Germline CDR1 and CDR2: KGHSH and LQKENI. This chain's CDR3 is CASSPQLAGGGNEQFF. CDR3 bases: TGTGCCAGCTCACCGCAACTAGCGGGAGGGGGCAATGAGCAGTTCTTC. The variable domain in full, with the rest retrieved from reference TRBV18 and TRBJ2-1, is NAGVMQNPRHLVRRRGQEARLRCSPMKGHSHVYWYRQLPEEGLKFMVYLQKENIIDESGMPKERFSAEFPKEGPSILRIQQVVRGDSAAYFCASSPQLAGGGNEQFFGPGTRLTVL.

This clonotype was recorded many times. The V gene is TRBV5-1, the J gene TRBJ2-3, with a possible D match to TRBD1 (6 bases). Trimming took 4 bases from V and 10 from J, leaving 19 bases between them. This CDR3 region has 14 residues. In germline, CDR1 is SGHRS, CDR2 YFSETQ. In nucleotides, the CDR3 is TGCGCCAGCAGCCTCGGGGCAGGGGAGTGGCCGCAGTATTTT. Amino acid sequence: CASSLGAGEWPQYF.

This clonotype showed up many times. The chain is built from TRBV5-5 and TRBJ2-1; 10 bases match TRBD2. The CDR3 is 15 residues long. Looked up from germline, CDR1 is SGHKS and CDR2 is YYEKEE (reference sequence). V was clipped by 4 bases and J by 8 bases; unmatched bases: 9. CDR3 amino acids: CASSRLAGDSHEQFF. CDR3 DNA: TGTGCCAGCAGCCGGCTAGCGGGAGATAGTCATGAGCAGTTCTTC.

This clonotype was seen many times. The V and J genes are TRBV10-3 and TRBJ1-5; 7 positions match TRBD1. The CDR3 has 16 residues. Unmatched junction bases numbered 14, after V lost 6 bases and J lost 6 bases. CDR1 and CDR2 (germline): ENHRY, SYGVKD. The CDR3 nucleotides are TGTGCCATCAGAACAGGGGATTCGAAGGGCGGTCAGCCCCAGCATTTT. Amino acid sequence: CAIRTGDSKGGQPQHF.

This clonotype has at least ten counts. The V gene is TRBV5-1, the J gene TRBJ2-2, with no clear D. The CDR3 has 15 amino acids. In germline, CDR1 is SGHRS, CDR2 YFSETQ. Trimming left V 5 bases short and J 0 bases short, with 11 bases between. CDR3 region: CASSLGQTNTGELFF. The CDR3 DNA reads as TGCGCCAGCAGTCTCGGTCAAACGAACACCGGGGAGCTGTTTTTT.

This clonotype has ten or more counts. The genes are TRBV5-1 and TRBJ2-7, with 10 positions matching TRBD2. CDR3 length: 14 amino acids. The ends lost 1 base at V and 6 bases at J; junction bases unmatched: 4. Germline CDR1 and CDR2: SGHRS and YFSETQ. This CDR3 is CASSLTSGDFEQYF. In DNA, the CDR3 is TGCGCCAGCAGCTTGACTAGCGGGGATTTCGAGCAGTACTTC.

Ten or more counts support this clonotype. The chain recombines TRBV5-1 with TRBJ1-1; D is perhaps TRBD1 (6 bases). This CDR3 spans 14 amino acids. The V end lost 3 bases, the J end lost 1 base, and 10 bases lay between the germline ends. Germline V gene lookup returns CDR1 SGHRS and CDR2 YFSETQ. The CDR3: CASSWGAENTEAFF. In DNA form, the CDR3 reads TGCGCCAGCAGCTGGGGGGCGGAGAACACTGAAGCTTTCTTT.

This clonotype was seen ten or more times. The chain employs TRBV12-3 or TRBV12-4 and TRBJ2-3; D unclear. The CDR3 extends over 12 amino acids. V lost 3 bases, J lost 2 bases, and 3 bases lay in between. CDR3 sequence: CASSFYTDTQYF. The CDR3 DNA reads TGTGCCAGCAGTTTCTACACAGATACGCAGTATTTT.

This clonotype was counted many times. V is TRBV20-1 and J is TRBJ2-1; TRBD2 aligns across 13 bases. Germline CDR1 is DFQATT and CDR2 is SNEGSKA (reference sequence). After removal of 5 bases from V and 7 bases from J, the junction contained 5 bases not matched to a gene. This CDR3 has 14 residues. Here the CDR3 reads CSALLAGGRNEQFF. CDR3 DNA sequence: TGCAGTGCTCTACTAGCGGGGGGGCGTAATGAGCAGTTCTTC.

The J gene is TRBJ1-1, the V gene TRBV7-2; 7 bases align to TRBD1. The V gene end was trimmed by 5 bases and the J gene end by 5 bases; junction bases not matched to a gene: 11. The germline V gene encodes CDR1 SGHTA and CDR2 FQGNSA. This CDR3 is 15 amino acids long. CDR3 sequence: CASSQAQTGRTEAFF. The CDR3 coding sequence is TGTGCCAGCAGCCAGGCTCAGACAGGGCGGACTGAAGCTTTCTTT. Filled out from reference TRBV7-2 and TRBJ1-1, the complete variable domain reads GAGVSQSPSNKVTEKGKDVELRCDPISGHTALYWYRQSLGQGLEFLIYFQGNSAPDKSGLPSDRFSAERTGGSVSTLTIQRTQQEDSAVYLCASSQAQTGRTEAFFGQGTRLTVV.

This clonotype showed up many times. The chain joins TRBV7-2 to TRBJ2-4, with TRBD1 matching over 9 bases. Germline CDR1 SGHTA, CDR2 FQGNSA. This CDR3 is built from 15 residues. Trimming took 4 bases from V and 9 from J; bases not matched to a gene: 10. CDR3 in amino acids: CASSSRRDRVAIQYF. The DNA of the CDR3 is TGTGCCAGCAGCTCCCGCCGGGACAGGGTGGCCATTCAGTACTTC.

This clonotype has a count of ten or more. J is TRBJ2-7 and V is TRBV20-1; 8 bases fit TRBD1. V lost 3 bases to trimming and J lost 5 bases; unmatched junction nucleotides: 9. Germline assignment: CDR1 DFQATT and CDR2 SNEGSKA (reference sequence). The CDR3 length is 14 residues. CDR3 nucleotide sequence: TGCAGTGCTAGGAGACAGGGGTTTAAGGACGAGCAGTACTTC. Protein: CSARRQGFKDEQYF.

There are many counts of this clonotype. Sequence at one end of the junction differs from germline and may be a read error. The chain carries TRBV7-9 and TRBJ1-1; D is unclear. The CDR3 sequence is 13 residues long. Germline assignment: CDR1 SEHNR and CDR2 FQNEAQ (reference sequence). The CDR3 region is CASSRIEGTTQVF. The CDR3 DNA reads TGTGCCAGCAGCCGGATTGAGGGCACCACCCAAGTCTTT.

This clonotype was detected only once. The CDR3 is CASSIGDGLNTEAFF. The CDR3 coding sequence is TGTGCCAGTAGTATAGGGGACGGTTTGAACACTGAAGCTTTCTTT. The chain is built from TRBV19 and TRBJ1-1; maybe TRBD1 (5 bases). V shed 1 base and J shed 0 bases, with 9 bases lying between them. The CDR3 has 15 residues. In germline, CDR1 is LNHDA, CDR2 SQIVND (reference sequence).

This clonotype was counted at least ten times. The V gene is TRBV10-3, the J gene TRBJ1-3; D ambiguous. Germline-derived CDR1 and CDR2 are ENHRY and SYGVKD. Between the trimmed V and J ends, which lost 4 bases and 0 bases, there was a span of 10 bases. The CDR3 runs to 15 residues. CDR3 in DNA: TGTGCCATCAGTGGTGGGTACCTCTCTGGAAACACCATATATTTT. Protein: CAISGGYLSGNTIYF.

This clonotype has at least ten counts. V and J are TRBV7-9 and TRBJ2-7; TRBD1 matches at 9 bases. The CDR3 is made up of 14 amino acids. V lost 10 bases and J lost 2; bases outside the gene matches: 9. CDR1 is SEHNR and CDR2 is FQNEAQ in the germline V gene (reference sequence). The CDR3 bases are TGTGCCAACAGTGACAGGGGGAGGGCCTACGAGCAGTACTTC. Translated, it gives CANSDRGRAYEQYF.

This clonotype was seen ten or more times. The rearrangement uses TRBV7-9 and TRBJ2-1; 11 nucleotides align to TRBD1. Germline loops: CDR1 SEHNR, CDR2 FQNEAQ (reference sequence). Trimming cost V 5 bases and J 3 bases; bases outside gene matches: 3. This CDR3 contains 15 residues. The CDR3 region is CASSAGTGGYNEQFF. The CDR3 bases are TGTGCCAGCAGCGCCGGGACAGGGGGCTACAATGAGCAGTTCTTC. Looking up the rest from reference TRBV7-9 and TRBJ2-1 gives the full variable domain: DTGVSQNPRHKITKRGQNVTFRCDPISEHNRLYWYRQTLGQGPEFLTYFQNEAQLEKSRLLSDRFSAERPKGSFSTLEIQRTEQGDSAMYLCASSAGTGGYNEQFFGPGTRLTVL.

In its sample, this clonotype was seen many times. This chain joins TRBV7-2 and TRBJ2-1; 7 bases line up with TRBD1. Germline CDR1 SGHTA, CDR2 FQGNSA. The length of the CDR3 is 13 residues. V gave up 6 bases and J gave up 4 bases; unmatched junction bases: 3. CDR3 sequence reads: CASSQTGYNEQFF. CDR3 nucleotide sequence: TGTGCCAGCAGTCAGACAGGGTACAATGAGCAGTTCTTC.